Below are 31 T cell receptor beta chains sequenced from a single sample in a study of blood T cell repertoires in COVID-19. The table came from immunoSEQ multiplex PCR; TCRdb's copy has only in-frame clones and leaves some out. The data hold 150,000 or so clones, with roughly four fifths observed a single time. The sample consisted of peripheral blood. These receptors all come from a woman between 45 and 60 years old with active or convalescent COVID-19.

This chain uses TRBV6-1 with TRBJ1-1; D not certain. The germline gives CDR1 MNHNS, CDR2 SASEGT. This CDR3 comprises 14 residues. V lost 2 bases and J 5 bases, leaving 12 bases between the germline ends. The DNA for the CDR3 is TGTGCCAGCAGTGAATCACGGTTAGTGACTGAAGCTTTCTTT. Translation gives CASSESRLVTEAFF.

This sequence joins TRBV11-2 and TRBJ1-1; D may be TRBD1 (6 bases). Germline V lookup: CDR1 SGHAT, CDR2 FQNNGV. The V end lost 7 bases, the J end lost 4 bases, and 19 bases lay between the germline ends. The CDR3 totals 15 residues. In nucleotides, the CDR3 is TGTGCCAGCACCGTAGCGGGACACCAACTCACTGAAGCTTTCTTT. Protein sequence: CASTVAGHQLTEAFF.

This chain joins TRBV5-1 and TRBJ2-5; TRBD1 aligns across 7 bases. This CDR3 spans 14 amino acids. J gave up 3 bases and V 0 bases, and 2 bases lay outside the gene matches. The germline gives CDR1 SGHRS, CDR2 YFSETQ. CDR3 amino acids: CASSLEQGKETQYF. In nucleotides, the CDR3 is TGCGCCAGCAGCTTGGAACAGGGGAAAGAGACCCAGTACTTC.

J is TRBJ2-2 and V is TRBV5-6; 7 bases fit TRBD1. The CDR3 extends over 14 amino acids. Germline loops: CDR1 SGHDT, CDR2 YYEEEE. Germline trimming cut 4 bases from V and 4 bases from J; bases unmatched to any gene: 4. The CDR3 DNA is TGTGCCAGCAGCGAGGGACAGCTCACCGGGGAGCTGTTTTTT. Translated, it gives CASSEGQLTGELFF.

This clone was picked up a small number of times. The V call is TRBV4-3, the J call TRBJ2-1, with 11 bases lining up with TRBD2. V shed 4 bases, J shed 7 bases, and the junction held 6 bases outside the gene matches. CDR3 size: 15 residues. In germline, CDR1 is LGHNA, CDR2 YSLEER. CDR3 protein: CASSPSGRPGNEQFF. The CDR3 nucleotides read TGCGCCAGCAGCCCTAGCGGGAGGCCCGGGAATGAGCAGTTCTTC.

The chain carries TRBV7-9 and TRBJ2-3; TRBD2 matches at 8 bases. Trimming cost V 1 base and J 4 bases; bases outside gene matches: 4. The length of the CDR3 is 15 residues. Looked up from germline, CDR1 is SEHNR and CDR2 is FQNEAQ (reference sequence). CDR3 protein: CASSLGLAGADTQYF. The CDR3 DNA is TGTGCCAGCAGCTTAGGGCTAGCGGGCGCAGATACGCAGTATTTT. The full variable domain, rest sourced from reference TRBV7-9 and TRBJ2-3, is DTGVSQNPRHKITKRGQNVTFRCDPISEHNRLYWYRQTLGQGPEFLTYFQNEAQLEKSRLLSDRFSAERPKGSFSTLEIQRTEQGDSAMYLCASSLGLAGADTQYFGPGTRLTVL.

V usage is TRBV28 and J usage is TRBJ2-7; D may be TRBD2 (5 bases). From germline, CDR1 is MDHEN and CDR2 SYDVKM. V dropped 6 bases and J dropped 7 bases, with 16 bases sitting between them. The CDR3 runs 13 residues. The CDR3 DNA follows: TGTGCCAGCAGCCCTTGGGAGTCGTGGGAGCAGTACTTC. Translating it yields CASSPWESWEQYF.

V and J are TRBV6-5 and TRBJ1-2; 8 bases line up with TRBD1. J gave up 3 bases and V 2 bases, and 2 bases lay outside the gene matches. The CDR3 is made up of 14 amino acids. From germline, CDR1 is MNHEY and CDR2 SVGAGI. The DNA of the CDR3 is TGTGCCAGCAGTTACCCGGGACAGGACTATGGCTACACCTTC. Translated: CASSYPGQDYGYTF.

The V and J genes are TRBV9 and TRBJ2-2, with a tentative D call TRBD2 (6 bases). Trimming cost V 2 bases and J 9 bases, with 8 bases left between them. The CDR3 covers 12 residues. Germline V gene lookup returns CDR1 SGDLS and CDR2 YYNGEE. CDR3 residues: CASSVGGRELFF. As DNA, the CDR3 is TGTGCCAGCAGCGTGGGAGGACGGGAGCTGTTTTTT.

The rearrangement uses TRBV12-3 or TRBV12-4 and TRBJ1-2, with a weak D call TRBD1 (5 bases). V lost 5 bases and J lost 7, with 14 bases in between. CDR3 length: 13 residues. This CDR3 reads CASSTRDQSGYTF. The CDR3 coding sequence is TGTGCCAGCAGTACCAGGGATCAAAGTGGCTACACCTTC.

The chain combines TRBV19 with TRBJ2-1; TRBD2 agrees at 11 bases. The germline CDR1 and CDR2 sequences are LNHDA and SQIVND (reference sequence). Trimming cost V 5 bases and J 7 bases; bases outside gene matches: 16. The CDR3 loop spans 18 amino acids. The CDR3 reads CASSPRTSGWSRSNEQFF. CDR3 nucleotides: TGTGCCAGTAGTCCCCGGACTAGCGGGTGGTCGAGGTCGAATGAGCAGTTCTTC.

The rearrangement links TRBV23-1 to TRBJ1-5, with D unresolved. TRBV23-1 carries the ORF label, with uncertain function. The CDR3 totals 16 residues. The V end was cut by 4 bases, the J end by 1 base, with 14 bases between. DNA of the CDR3: TGCGCCAGCAGTCCCAAACTCGTAAGAAGCAATCAGCCCCAGCATTTT. Protein sequence: CASSPKLVRSNQPQHF.

CDR3 sequence: CASSYSTGGEKLFF. CDR3 nucleotide sequence: TGTGCCAGCAGTTACTCGACAGGGGGCGAAAAACTGTTTTTT. The V gene is TRBV6-5, the J gene TRBJ1-4, with TRBD1 matching over 10 bases. Germline CDR1 reads MNHEY; CDR2 reads SVGAGI. This CDR3 is 14 amino acids long. The V gene end was trimmed by 0 bases and the J gene end by 8 bases; junction bases not matched to a gene: 0.

The V call is TRBV18, the J call TRBJ2-7; 11 bases fit TRBD2. Germline CDR1 is KGHSH and CDR2 is LQKENI. J gave up 4 bases and V 8 bases, and 7 bases lay outside the gene matches. The CDR3 runs 14 residues. CDR3 loop: CASRGGTSGYEQYF. The DNA of the CDR3 is TGTGCCAGCAGGGGGGGGACTAGCGGATACGAGCAGTACTTC.

The chain employs TRBV9 and TRBJ2-5; 11 bases line up with TRBD1. The germline V gene encodes CDR1 SGDLS and CDR2 YYNGEE. CDR3 length: 18 residues. J gave up 5 bases and V 3 bases, and 15 bases lay outside the gene matches. The CDR3 DNA is TGTGCCAGCAGCGACGACGGTCCGGGACAGGGGGGTTTGGAGACCCAGTACTTC. Translating it yields CASSDDGPGQGGLETQYF.

The J gene is TRBJ1-1, the V gene TRBV5-4; possible D gene TRBD1, 5 bases. Germline loops: CDR1 SGHNT, CDR2 YYREEE (reference sequence). The V gene lost 1 base and the J gene lost 5 bases, with 12 bases spanning the gap. The CDR3 runs 14 residues. CDR3 in amino acids: CASSLFTGETEAFF. DNA of the CDR3: TGTGCCAGCAGCTTGTTTACGGGGGAAACTGAAGCTTTCTTT.

Concerning this clone itself: Other DNA sequences in the same sample also yield this CDR3. The chain has TRBV6-5 and TRBJ1-1; weak D call: TRBD1 (6 bases). Trimming left V 0 bases short and J 8 bases short, with 7 bases between. The germline gives CDR1 MNHEY, CDR2 SVGAGI. This CDR3 contains 12 residues. The CDR3 loop is CASSYSTGEAFF. In DNA form, the CDR3 reads TGTGCCAGCAGTTACTCGACAGGAGAAGCTTTCTTT.

The J gene is TRBJ2-3, the V gene TRBV3-1 (or the pseudogene TRBV3-2), with D tentatively TRBD1 (5 bases). The V end was cut by 1 base, the J end by 5 bases, with 13 bases between. Per germline, CDR1 LGHDT and CDR2 YNNKEL (reference sequence). CDR3 length: 15 residues. The CDR3 protein is CASSQGWSGIDTQYF. The DNA of the CDR3 is TGTGCCAGCAGCCAAGGTTGGTCAGGGATAGATACGCAGTATTTT.

This sequence joins TRBV29-1 and TRBJ1-1; D is unclear. Germline V CDR1 and CDR2: SQVTM, ANQGSEA. This CDR3 is 11 amino acids long. Trimming shortened V by 4 bases and J by 8 bases, and 11 bases separated the two germline ends. The CDR3 DNA sequence: TGCAGCGTTGTACGAGGGCCCGAAGCTTTCTTT. It translates to CSVVRGPEAFF.

J is TRBJ2-7 and V is TRBV9; 12 positions match TRBD2. CDR1 and CDR2 (germline): SGDLS, YYNGEE. This CDR3 is built from 15 residues. J gave up 4 bases and V 3 bases, and 5 bases lay outside the gene matches. DNA of the CDR3: TGTGCCAGCAGCGCAGAAGGACTAGCGGGGTACGAGCAGTACTTC. Translated, it gives CASSAEGLAGYEQYF.

For the CDR3, the DNA is TGTGCCAGCAGCCGTGACTCCACTGAAGCTTTCTTT. It codes for CASSRDSTEAFF. This chain connects TRBV3-1 (or the pseudogene TRBV3-2) to TRBJ1-1; D is unclear. Trimming removed 4 bases at V and 4 bases at J, with 7 bases between. CDR1 is LGHDT, CDR2 YNNKEL, per germline (reference sequence). There are 12 residues in the CDR3.

This chain uses TRBV4-3 with TRBJ1-4; a possible D gene is TRBD1 (6 bases). CDR1 and CDR2 from the germline V gene are LGHNA and YSLEER. V dropped 1 base and J dropped 8 bases, with 14 bases sitting between them. The CDR3 sequence is 15 residues long. The CDR3: CASSQGIKGEEKLFF. In nucleotides, the CDR3 is TGCGCCAGCAGCCAAGGCATAAAGGGGGAAGAAAAACTGTTTTTT.

The chain uses TRBV18 and TRBJ2-5, with D perhaps TRBD2 (6 bases). Trimming removed 5 bases at V and 3 bases at J, with 10 bases between. The CDR3 consists of 13 residues. Germline V gives CDR1 KGHSH, CDR2 LQKENI. DNA of the CDR3: TGTGCCAGCTCATGGGGGGTAGAAGAGACCCAGTACTTC. It yields the protein CASSWGVEETQYF.

V gene TRBV6-5 combines with J gene TRBJ2-5; possibly TRBD1 for D (6 bases). V lost 5 bases, J lost 1 base, and 11 bases lay in between. Looked up from germline, CDR1 is MNHEY and CDR2 is SVGAGI. This CDR3 spans 14 amino acids. The chain's CDR3 is CASSRGQLQETQYF. The CDR3 DNA follows: TGTGCCAGCAGTAGGGGACAACTCCAAGAGACCCAGTACTTC.

The chain couples TRBV18 to TRBJ1-1; 10 bases match TRBD1. The CDR3 has 15 residues. V gave up 0 bases and J gave up 8 bases; unmatched junction bases: 6. Germline CDR1 and CDR2: KGHSH and LQKENI. The CDR3 sequence is CASSPPGQGKWEAFF. In nucleotides, the CDR3 is TGTGCCAGCTCACCACCGGGACAGGGGAAATGGGAAGCTTTCTTT.

The table lists this clone with a few counts. This chain joins TRBV30 and TRBJ2-7, with D unclear. Germline V gene sequence: CDR1 GTSNPN, CDR2 SVGIG (reference sequence). The CDR3 is 15 amino acids. Trimming cost V 5 bases and J 3 bases, with 20 bases left between them. Here the CDR3 reads CAWRNQAGLHYEQYF. Written as DNA, the CDR3 is TGTGCCTGGCGGAACCAGGCAGGTCTACACTACGAGCAGTACTTC.

A word on this clone: The junction shows a germline mismatch at one end, possibly a read error. The genes are TRBV7-7 and TRBJ2-3; 16 bases are shared with TRBD2. The CDR3 length is 16 residues. Per the germline V gene, CDR1 is SSHAT and CDR2 is FNYEAQ (reference sequence). The CDR3 DNA follows: TGTGCTAGCAGCGCGGGACTAGCGGGGGGGCCAGATACGCAGTATTTT. It specifies CASSAGLAGGPDTQYF.

The CDR3 is CASSPRTGGKTEAFF. DNA for the CDR3: TGTGCCAGCAGTCCTCGGACAGGGGGAAAGACTGAAGCTTTCTTT. J is TRBJ1-1 and V is TRBV28, with 10 bases fitting TRBD1. V trimming: 5 bases; J trimming: 5 bases; junction bases outside the gene matches: 8. The CDR3 covers 15 residues. The germline V gene has CDR1 MDHEN and CDR2 SYDVKM.

This clone was counted between two and nine times. The genes are TRBV19 and TRBJ1-1; TRBD1 matches 12 bases. J was trimmed by 4 bases and V by 6 bases; bases with no gene match: 9. Germline values: CDR1 LNHDA, CDR2 SQIVND (reference sequence). CDR3 size: 16 residues. The CDR3 here is CASRSGTGGRSTEAFF. The CDR3 DNA sequence: TGTGCCAGTAGATCCGGGACAGGGGGCAGGAGCACTGAAGCTTTCTTT.

The chain has TRBV7-8 and TRBJ2-4, with 7 bases identical to TRBD1. The germline V gene encodes CDR1 SGHVS and CDR2 FQNEAQ. This CDR3 contains 15 residues. V shed 5 bases and J 0 bases; nucleotides not matched to a gene: 4. The CDR3 spells CASSRDRLAKNIQYF. The CDR3 nucleotides read TGTGCCAGCAGCCGGGACAGACTAGCCAAAAACATTCAGTACTTC.

The chain couples TRBV6-6 to TRBJ2-7, with D possibly TRBD1 on 6 matching bases. Germline V lookup: CDR1 MNHNY, CDR2 SVGAGI (reference sequence). The V end was cut by 6 bases, the J end by 3 bases, with 15 bases between. The CDR3 sequence is 14 residues long. CDR3 nucleotide sequence: TGTGCCAGCAGCGTCCGACAGGCGTTCTACGAGCAGTACTTC. Translating gives CASSVRQAFYEQYF.